This TCR beta chain emerged from a study of blood T cells in healthy people across ages. For the study at large: Per two T cells, template switching captured roughly one barcoded beta molecule.

Trimming removed 6 bases from V and 2 bases from J, with 15 bases in between. This CDR3 is built from 14 residues. Germline CDR1 DFQATT, CDR2 SNEGSKA (reference sequence). Using a J-beta primer mix together with a sample-barcoded 5' primer, a second PCR was run for about 6 to 11 cycles. TCRdb ran MiXCR on the 5' RACE reads and lists one entry per CDR3 protein. In the table there are 700,000 or so distinct CDR3 sequences, 22% of which are singletons. This clonotype was seen repeatedly, ten times or more. The sample consisted of blood. The sequence was collected from a man between 65 and 85 years old in good health. The J gene is TRBJ2-3, the V gene TRBV20-1, with D possibly TRBD2 on 5 matching bases. The CDR3 DNA reads TGCAGTGCAACCGGGGTCTCCCACACAGATACGCAGTATTTT. Translating it yields CSATGVSHTDTQYF.